The 10 T cell receptor beta chains given below trace back to one sample, sequenced in a study. Via MiXCR, TCRdb re-called the 5' RACE reads, giving one row per CDR3 protein. Counted here are roughly 6,600 distinct CDR3 sequences, more than 50% occurring once; the ten biggest clones make up approximately 4.2%. The source material was tumor-infiltrating memory CD4+ T cells sorted from the breast tumor. The subset is: memory CD4+ T cells, CD4+CD45RO+CD25-. These receptor sequences come from a female donor with breast cancer.

This chain uses TRBV20-1 with TRBJ1-2; 9 bases are a match to TRBD1. Germline CDR1 DFQATT, CDR2 SNEGSKA (reference sequence). The CDR3 length is 14 residues. V gave up 3 bases and J gave up 7 bases; unmatched junction bases: 9. CDR3 sequence (DNA): TGCAGTGCTAGTAAACAGGGGGCGGCGGGTGGCTACACCTTC. Amino acid sequence: CSASKQGAAGGYTF.

CDR3 DNA sequence: TGTGCCAGCAGGCCGGGGCTCACGGACACCGGGGAGCTGTTTTTT. This gives the protein CASRPGLTDTGELFF. The V and J genes are TRBV12-3 or TRBV12-4 and TRBJ2-2; D might be TRBD1 or TRBD2, each matching 5 bases. V was pared by 6 bases and J by 3 bases, with 14 bases between. CDR3 length: 15 residues.

This chain links TRBV20-1 with TRBJ1-5, with D possibly being TRBD1 (6 bases). V lost 7 bases and J 3 bases, leaving 13 bases between the germline ends. Per the germline V gene, CDR1 is DFQATT and CDR2 is SNEGSKA (reference sequence). The CDR3 spans 13 residues. The CDR3: CSVKGGINQPQHF. DNA of the CDR3: TGCAGTGTAAAAGGGGGTATCAATCAGCCCCAGCATTTT.

The V call is TRBV7-9, the J call TRBJ2-5; 7 nucleotides align to TRBD2. With V trimmed by 3 bases and J by 5 bases, 15 bases remained unmatched. This CDR3 spans 17 amino acids. Germline V gene lookup returns CDR1 SEHNR and CDR2 FQNEAQ (reference sequence). CDR3 DNA: TGTGCCAGCAGCTTGGGCCAAGAAGCGGGATCACGTGAGACCCAGTACTTC. Amino acids: CASSLGQEAGSRETQYF.

The chain combines TRBV6-4 with TRBJ1-4, with a weak D call TRBD1 (5 bases). CDR1 is MRHNA, CDR2 SNTAGT, per germline. This CDR3 has 16 amino acids. V shed 6 bases and J shed 2 bases, with 16 bases lying between them. CDR3 nucleotides: TGTGCCAGCAGCTCCCAGGGCGCATTTACTAATGAAAAACTGTTTTTT. Residues: CASSSQGAFTNEKLFF.

Within the sample, this clonotype is medium-sized (0.01 to 0.1%). J is TRBJ2-5 and V is TRBV10-3; D is possibly TRBD1 (5 bases). The ends were cut back, 9 bases at V and 4 bases at J, with 12 bases in the middle. Germline CDR1 ENHRY, CDR2 SYGVKD. The CDR3 covers 12 residues. The CDR3 reads CAISPGLETQYF. The DNA for the CDR3 is TGTGCCATTTCACCAGGGTTAGAGACCCAGTACTTC.

With regard to this clonotype: A read error may be the cause here, since a much bigger clone is one base away. The chain employs TRBV5-1 and TRBJ1-6, with D hard to call. The germline V gene has CDR1 SGHRS and CDR2 YFSETQ. CDR3 length equals 15 residues. V gave up 0 bases and J gave up 10 bases, with 14 bases separating them. CDR3 residues: CASSLVFQSESPLHF. CDR3 sequence (DNA): TGCGCCAGCAGCTTGGTGTTCCAATCGGAATCACCCCTCCACTTT.

This clonotype was observed a handful of times. This chain links TRBV12-3 or TRBV12-4 with TRBJ1-2; 8 bases are shared with TRBD1. This CDR3 is 14 amino acids long. J gave up 2 bases and V 5 bases, and 4 bases lay outside the gene matches. CDR3 DNA: TGTGCCAGCAGTACCCGGACAGGGAACTATGGCTACACCTTC. Translated, it gives CASSTRTGNYGYTF.

This clonotype was recorded a few times. V usage is TRBV5-1 and J usage is TRBJ1-1; 10 bases fit TRBD1. V shed 4 bases, J shed 2 bases, and the junction held 14 bases outside the gene matches. Germline V gives CDR1 SGHRS, CDR2 YFSETQ. CDR3 length equals 18 residues. CDR3 DNA: TGCGCCAGCAGCCCGGGGTCGTGGGGGACAGGGGCAAACACTGAAGCTTTCTTT. This encodes CASSPGSWGTGANTEAFF.

The chain recombines TRBV7-9 with TRBJ2-5, with D perhaps assigned TRBD1 or TRBD2 (5 bases each). Per germline, CDR1 SEHNR and CDR2 FQNEAQ (reference sequence). The CDR3 is 16 amino acids. V lost 5 bases and J lost 1, with 17 bases in between. The CDR3, as DNA: TGTGCCAGCAGCCCCCTAACCGGGACCCTCCAAGAGACCCAGTACTTC. Its protein is CASSPLTGTLQETQYF.